The 25 T cell receptor beta chains in this list originate from one sample, sequenced in a study of shared clonotypes between healthy human individuals. The protocol was immunoSEQ multiplex PCR, while the TCRdb copy is restricted to in-frame clones and leaves out a portion. The data hold roughly 2.1 million clones, with about 93% observed a single time. CD8 cells classed as naive were CD45RO-negative and positively selected for CCR7, excluding terminally differentiated effector memory CD45RA+ cells. Specimen: naive CD8+ T cells from PBMCs. Receptor source: a man aged 18 to 30 in good health. Some clones in this sample may be carry-over from other donors' samples.

The chain recombines TRBV4-1 with TRBJ2-1; TRBD1 might be the D (5 bases). CDR3 size: 15 residues. V gave up 3 bases and J gave up 2 bases, with 11 bases separating them. Looked up from germline, CDR1 is MGHRA and CDR2 is YSYEKL. This CDR3 is CASSHGAATYNEQFF. CDR3 nucleotide sequence: TGCGCCAGCAGCCATGGGGCCGCGACCTACAATGAGCAGTTCTTC.

The chain recombines TRBV29-1 with TRBJ2-2; 7 nucleotides agree with TRBD1. This CDR3 is built from 12 residues. With 4 bases clipped from V and 11 bases from J, the junction kept 7 bases outside the gene matches. Germline CDR1 reads SQVTM; CDR2 reads ANQGSEA. This CDR3 is CSVGDRGGELFF. CDR3 coding DNA: TGCAGCGTTGGGGACAGAGGTGGCGAGCTGTTTTTT.

This clone was seen only a few times. The same CDR3 also results from other DNA sequences found in this sample. V and J are TRBV9 and TRBJ2-7; D is ambiguous. The CDR3 loop spans 13 amino acids. V was shortened by 0 bases and J by 4 bases, with 8 bases between the two germline ends. Germline V gene data show CDR1 as SGDLS and CDR2 as YYNGEE. CDR3: CASSVGNGYEQYF. The DNA of the CDR3 is TGTGCCAGCAGCGTAGGGAACGGTTACGAGCAGTACTTC.

The table lists this clone with a few counts. The sample has other DNA sequences that encode this CDR3 too. This chain connects TRBV19 to TRBJ1-1; tentatively, D is TRBD1 (6 bases). The CDR3 covers 13 residues. Between the trimmed V and J ends, which lost 3 bases and 3 bases, there was a span of 8 bases. Germline CDR1 is LNHDA and CDR2 is SQIVND (reference sequence). CDR3 coding DNA: TGTGCCAGTAGTATTGGGGGCCACACTGAAGCTTTCTTT. This translates into CASSIGGHTEAFF.

The rearrangement links TRBV5-6 to TRBJ2-1; 11 positions match TRBD1. V lost 0 bases to trimming and J lost 6 bases; unmatched junction nucleotides: 8. The CDR3 is 17 amino acids. In germline, CDR1 is SGHDT, CDR2 YYEEEE. The CDR3 region has the DNA TGTGCCAGCAGCTTGGGACCGGGACAGGGGGATGTCAATGAGCAGTTCTTC. This encodes CASSLGPGQGDVNEQFF.

This clone was seen just once. CDR3 DNA sequence: TGTGCCAGCAGCTTATGGCTAGCGAAGAACGGGGAGCTGTTTTTT. Its translation: CASSLWLAKNGELFF. V gene TRBV7-8 combines with J gene TRBJ2-2, with TRBD2 as a possible D gene (6 bases). The CDR3 is 15 amino acids. Germline V gene sequence: CDR1 SGHVS, CDR2 FQNEAQ. Deletions cut 2 bases from V and 7 bases from J, with 14 bases between.

The rearrangement joins TRBV6-1 to TRBJ1-1; D might be TRBD1 (5 bases). This CDR3 comprises 12 residues. Trimming left V 2 bases short and J 9 bases short, with 10 bases between. CDR1 and CDR2 from the germline V gene are MNHNS and SASEGT. CDR3 DNA sequence: TGTGCCAGCAGTGAAAGGGGAGGGCAAGCTTTCTTT. This sequence encodes CASSERGGQAFF.

J is TRBJ1-5 and V is TRBV7-8; possibly TRBD1 for D (6 bases). Germline V CDR1 and CDR2: SGHVS, FQNEAQ. The CDR3 consists of 17 residues. Trimming took 0 bases from V and 2 from J, leaving 14 bases between them. The CDR3 loop reads CASSLALGGLGNQPQHF. The CDR3, as DNA: TGTGCCAGCAGCTTAGCGCTTGGGGGGCTCGGCAATCAGCCCCAGCATTTT. Complete variable domain (other parts from reference TRBV7-8 and TRBJ1-5): GAGVSQSPRYKVAKRGQDVALRCDPISGHVSLFWYQQALGQGPEFLTYFQNEAQLDKSGLPSDRFFAERPEGSVSTLKIQRTQQEDSAVYLCASSLALGGLGNQPQHFGDGTRLSIL.

The chain uses TRBV7-9 and TRBJ2-5, with D maybe TRBD1 (5 bases). The end of the DNA fits TRBJ2-7 better, so the J call may be wrong. Germline V gene lookup returns CDR1 SEHNR and CDR2 FQNEAQ (reference sequence). This CDR3 has 14 amino acids. CDR3 amino acids: CASELQDSHGEQYF. In DNA, the CDR3 is TGTGCCAGCGAACTTCAAGACAGCCACGGCGAGCAGTACTTC.

V gene TRBV30 combines with J gene TRBJ1-5, with D perhaps TRBD1 (6 bases). This CDR3 has 13 residues. The V and J ends lost 1 base and 7 bases respectively, with 11 bases between them. Germline lookup yields CDR1 GTSNPN and CDR2 SVGIG (reference sequence). The CDR3 region is CAWSAGARQPQHF. The CDR3 nucleotides read TGTGCCTGGAGTGCGGGGGCAAGGCAGCCCCAGCATTTT.

This chain uses TRBV2 with TRBJ1-1; 7 positions match TRBD1. The CDR3 covers 19 residues. CDR1 is SNHLY, CDR2 FYNNEI, per germline. Trimming at V came to 0 bases and at J to 4 bases, leaving 17 bases not matched to a gene. CDR3 sequence reads: CASSEALGQGEGAGTEAFF. The CDR3 bases are TGTGCCAGCAGTGAAGCGCTCGGGCAGGGGGAGGGGGCGGGCACTGAAGCTTTCTTT.

The chain links TRBV7-8 to TRBJ1-1; D not certain. CDR3 size: 15 residues. V was clipped by 7 bases and J by 5 bases, with 20 bases between them. Germline CDR1 is SGHVS and CDR2 is FQNEAQ. The CDR3 bases are TGTGCCAGCACCATAACAACCGGAGGGTGGACTGAAGCTTTCTTT. Translating it yields CASTITTGGWTEAFF. Filled out from reference TRBV7-8 and TRBJ1-1, the complete variable domain reads GAGVSQSPRYKVAKRGQDVALRCDPISGHVSLFWYQQALGQGPEFLTYFQNEAQLDKSGLPSDRFFAERPEGSVSTLKIQRTQQEDSAVYLCASTITTGGWTEAFFGQGTRLTVV.

V usage is TRBV11-2 and J usage is TRBJ2-7; D remains ambiguous. V was pared by 10 bases and J by 1 base, with 23 bases between. Germline assignment: CDR1 SGHAT and CDR2 FQNNGV. This CDR3 contains 16 residues. The CDR3 DNA follows: TGTGCCACCCTACCCTGGGAAAGCCCCCCATCCTACGAGCAGTACTTC. Translating it yields CATLPWESPPSYEQYF.

Regarding this clone: Additional DNA sequences in this sample encode the identical CDR3. The rearrangement joins TRBV9 to TRBJ1-5, with TRBD1 matching 8 bases. There are 15 residues in the CDR3. J lost 1 base, V lost 0 bases, and 0 bases had no gene match. Germline V gene sequence: CDR1 SGDLS, CDR2 YYNGEE. CDR3 amino acids: CASSVGTGSNQPQHF. CDR3 DNA sequence: TGTGCCAGCAGCGTAGGGACAGGGAGCAATCAGCCCCAGCATTTT.

This chain links TRBV10-2 with TRBJ2-1, with D uncertain. V was pared by 4 bases and J by 1 base, with 11 bases between. This CDR3 contains 15 residues. Germline V gene sequence: CDR1 WSHSY, CDR2 SAAADI. The CDR3 region has the DNA TGCGCCAGCAGTGCGTCCGCGAATTCCTACAATGAGCAGTTCTTC. As protein: CASSASANSYNEQFF.

The V and J genes are TRBV27 and TRBJ2-7, with D tentatively TRBD2 (6 bases). This CDR3 is built from 14 residues. CDR1 is MNHEY, CDR2 SMNVEV, per germline (reference sequence). The germline V and J ends were trimmed by 4 bases and 0 bases, with 10 bases remaining between them. The CDR3 DNA reads TGTGCCAGCAGTTGGACGGGGGACTCCTACGAGCAGTACTTC. It specifies CASSWTGDSYEQYF.

Note on this clone: The same CDR3 is also encoded by other DNA sequences in this sample. The chain recombines TRBV9 with TRBJ1-4; D is unclear. This CDR3 is 15 amino acids long. Germline CDR1 and CDR2: SGDLS and YYNGEE. Trimming removed 0 bases from V and 2 bases from J, with 8 bases in between. CDR3 nucleotides: TGTGCCAGCAGCGTAGCAGGCGGGACTAATGAAAAACTGTTTTTT. It codes for CASSVAGGTNEKLFF.

This clone was observed a single time. The rearrangement joins TRBV11-3 to TRBJ2-3, with D perhaps matching TRBD1 (6 bases). Trimming pared 5 bases from V and 4 bases from J, leaving 13 bases between. CDR3 length: 14 amino acids. The V gene's germline CDR1 is SGHNT and CDR2 YENEEA. The chain's CDR3 is CASSGPGHPDTQYF. CDR3 DNA: TGTGCCAGCAGCGGCCCGGGACACCCAGATACGCAGTATTTT.

V usage is TRBV28 and J usage is TRBJ2-2; 9 bases are a match to TRBD1. V lost 3 bases and J lost 8; bases outside the gene matches: 10. CDR1 MDHEN and CDR2 SYDVKM come from the germline V gene. This CDR3 is built from 16 residues. As DNA, the CDR3 is TGTGCCAGCAGTTTTGCCACAGGGGGCGCGGGAGGGGAGCTGTTTTTT. Its protein product is CASSFATGGAGGELFF.

The genes are TRBV7-6 and TRBJ2-1, with 7 bases fitting TRBD2. Trimming removed 3 bases from V and 7 bases from J; junction bases left unmatched: 15. This CDR3 spans 17 amino acids. Per the germline V gene, CDR1 is SGHVS and CDR2 is FNYEAQ. The CDR3 loop reads CASSFLFRGGPDNEQFF. The CDR3 region has the DNA TGTGCCAGCAGCTTCCTCTTTAGGGGAGGGCCGGATAATGAGCAGTTCTTC.

The chain recombines TRBV6-1 with TRBJ1-5; D not resolved. Germline V gene data show CDR1 as MNHNS and CDR2 as SASEGT. V dropped 2 bases and J dropped 0 bases, with 11 bases sitting between them. The CDR3 contains 16 residues. DNA for the CDR3: TGTGCCAGCAGTGAATCCCTAATTTATAGCAATCAGCCCCAGCATTTT. It is translated as CASSESLIYSNQPQHF.

J is TRBJ1-4 and V is TRBV4-2, with D tentatively TRBD1 (6 bases). Germline V gives CDR1 LGHNA, CDR2 YNFKEQ. Trimming took off 0 bases at V and 8 bases at J, with 19 bases between the two ends. This CDR3 region has 17 residues. CDR3 in amino acids: CASSQDEVGRGVEKLFF. The CDR3 DNA reads as TGTGCCAGCAGCCAAGATGAAGTGGGCAGGGGAGTAGAAAAACTGTTTTTT.

The chain combines TRBV6-5 with TRBJ1-6; tentative D call: TRBD1 (5 bases). The CDR3 is 14 residues long. V was pared by 3 bases and J by 7 bases, with 10 bases between. The germline V gene has CDR1 MNHEY and CDR2 SVGAGI. The CDR3 loop reads CASSYGGVNSPLHF. In DNA form, the CDR3 reads TGTGCCAGCAGTTATGGGGGGGTGAATTCACCCCTCCACTTT.

This chain connects TRBV6-1 to TRBJ2-1; TRBD1 or TRBD2 may be the D gene (6 bases each). The CDR3 sequence is 14 residues long. Germline assignment: CDR1 MNHNS and CDR2 SASEGT. Trimming shortened V by 2 bases and J by 8 bases, and 13 bases separated the two germline ends. The CDR3 spells CASSESRGAHEQFF. Here the CDR3 DNA reads TGTGCCAGCAGTGAATCTAGGGGGGCCCATGAGCAGTTCTTC.

V gene TRBV4-3 combines with J gene TRBJ2-1, with TRBD2 identical over 9 bases. Germline loops: CDR1 LGHNA, CDR2 YSLEER. CDR3 size: 18 residues. V lost 0 bases to trimming and J lost 5 bases; unmatched junction nucleotides: 11. The CDR3: CASSQESAPSGIDNEQFF. CDR3 nucleotides: TGCGCCAGCAGCCAAGAGTCTGCCCCTAGCGGGATTGACAATGAGCAGTTCTTC.